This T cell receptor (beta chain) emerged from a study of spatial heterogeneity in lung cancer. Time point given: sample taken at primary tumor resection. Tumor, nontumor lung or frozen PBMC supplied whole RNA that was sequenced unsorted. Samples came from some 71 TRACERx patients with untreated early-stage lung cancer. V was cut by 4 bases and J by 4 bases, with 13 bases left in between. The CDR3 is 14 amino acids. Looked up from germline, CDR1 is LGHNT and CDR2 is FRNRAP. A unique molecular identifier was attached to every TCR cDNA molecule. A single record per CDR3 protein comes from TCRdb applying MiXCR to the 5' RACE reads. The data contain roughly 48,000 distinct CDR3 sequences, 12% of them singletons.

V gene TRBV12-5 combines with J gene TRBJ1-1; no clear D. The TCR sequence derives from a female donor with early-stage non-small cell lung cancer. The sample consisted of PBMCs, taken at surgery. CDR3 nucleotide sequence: TGTGCTAGTGGTTCCGGGCCACTCCCCACTGAAGCTTTCTTT. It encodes CASGSGPLPTEAFF.